Presented here are 28 T cell receptor beta chains from one specimen sequenced in a study of blood T cells in healthy people across ages. Sample-barcoded 5' priming and a J-beta primer mix drove a second PCR of roughly 6 to 12 cycles. MiXCR, applied by TCRdb to the 5' RACE reads, yields one record per CDR3 protein. The sample shows about 1.5 million distinct CDR3 sequences, 42% of them seen only once. The source material was blood. Receptors originate from a woman aged 18 to 35 in good health.

This clonotype has more than one count but fewer than ten. This chain connects TRBV20-1 to TRBJ2-7, with a tentative D call TRBD1 (6 bases). The CDR3 is made up of 14 amino acids. Germline V gene sequence: CDR1 DFQATT, CDR2 SNEGSKA (reference sequence). The V and J ends lost 6 bases and 0 bases respectively, with 15 bases between them. The CDR3 loop reads CSANWGLSSYEQYF. In nucleotides, the CDR3 is TGCAGTGCGAATTGGGGGCTCAGCTCCTACGAGCAGTACTTC.

The chain joins TRBV3-1 to TRBJ1-2; the D is unclear. The CDR3 has 13 amino acids. Deletions cut 4 bases from V and 8 bases from J, with 14 bases between. Germline loops: CDR1 LGHDT, CDR2 YNNKEL (reference sequence). The CDR3 protein is CASSPSEAAGYTF. CDR3 nucleotides: TGTGCCAGCAGCCCCTCTGAGGCCGCCGGCTACACCTTC.

The chain is built from TRBV29-1 and TRBJ2-1; D perhaps matches TRBD1 (6 bases). This CDR3 is 15 amino acids long. CDR1 and CDR2 (germline): SQVTM, ANQGSEA. V was shortened by 2 bases and J by 3 bases, with 14 bases between the two germline ends. CDR3 region: CSVEHTGTNYNEQFF. The DNA of the CDR3 is TGCAGCGTTGAACATACAGGGACAAACTACAATGAGCAGTTCTTC.

This clonotype has only a few counts. This chain uses TRBV10-3 with TRBJ2-3; 8 bases fit TRBD2. The germline CDR1 and CDR2 sequences are ENHRY and SYGVKD. Trimming at V came to 3 bases and at J to 4 bases, leaving 9 bases not matched to a gene. CDR3 length equals 16 residues. The CDR3 loop reads CAISDKSGSLADTQYF. For the CDR3, the DNA is TGTGCCATCAGTGACAAGAGCGGGAGTTTGGCAGATACGCAGTATTTT.

V gene TRBV20-1 combines with J gene TRBJ2-7; D gene ambiguous. V lost 8 bases, J lost 2 bases, and 19 bases lay in between. Germline lookup yields CDR1 DFQATT and CDR2 SNEGSKA (reference sequence). The CDR3 loop spans 14 amino acids. CDR3 DNA sequence: TGCAGTCCGCGAGTAGGCTACCAAACCTACGAGCAGTACTTC. This sequence encodes CSPRVGYQTYEQYF.

This clonotype appeared a few times. The V gene is TRBV6-2 or TRBV6-3, the J gene TRBJ2-1, with 7 bases that match TRBD2. The J call may be incorrect, as the DNA end agrees better with TRBJ2-7. The CDR3 totals 15 residues. The germline gives CDR1 MNHEY, CDR2 SVGEGT. For the CDR3, the DNA is TGTGCCAGCAGCCTAGCGTCTAGCGGATACAATGAGCAGTACTTC. Its protein is CASSLASSGYNEQYF.

V is TRBV6-1 and J is TRBJ1-2; unclear D gene. V was cut by 6 bases and J by 2 bases, with 13 bases left in between. CDR1 and CDR2 from the germline V gene are MNHNS and SASEGT. This CDR3 contains 14 residues. This CDR3 is CASRGREGNYGYTF. The CDR3 bases are TGTGCCAGCAGAGGCCGGGAAGGGAACTATGGCTACACCTTC.

J is TRBJ1-1 and V is TRBV30, with D possibly matching TRBD1 (6 bases). The germline V and J ends were trimmed by 1 base and 5 bases, with 11 bases remaining between them. There are 13 residues in the CDR3. Germline CDR1 and CDR2: GTSNPN and SVGIG (reference sequence). The CDR3 DNA is TGTGCCTGGAGTGGAACAGGGCGGACTGAAGCTTTCTTT. Its translation is CAWSGTGRTEAFF.

This clonotype was counted between two and nine times. The J gene is TRBJ2-5, the V gene TRBV20-1, with TRBD2 matching 10 bases. The V segment lost 3 bases and the J segment 4 bases; nucleotides outside the gene matches: 2. Germline CDR1 DFQATT, CDR2 SNEGSKA (reference sequence). There are 13 residues in the CDR3. For the CDR3, the DNA is TGCAGTGCTAGCCTAGCGGGAGTAGAGACCCAGTACTTC. Protein: CSASLAGVETQYF.

The chain combines TRBV7-9 with TRBJ1-4; D perhaps matches TRBD1 (5 bases). This CDR3 comprises 15 residues. V was trimmed by 4 bases and J by 4 bases, leaving 13 bases between them. The V gene's germline CDR1 is SEHNR and CDR2 FQNEAQ (reference sequence). The CDR3 nucleotides read TGTGCCAGCAGCTCAAAACAGGTTCTTAATGAAAAACTGTTTTTT. Translated, it gives CASSSKQVLNEKLFF.

The chain uses TRBV14 and TRBJ1-1; D is undetermined. CDR3 size: 16 residues. Germline CDR1 reads SGHDN; CDR2 reads FVKESK. V lost 0 bases and J lost 0, with 11 bases in between. This CDR3 is CASSQDRLILNTEAFF. CDR3 nucleotides: TGTGCCAGCAGCCAAGATCGTCTGATCTTGAACACTGAAGCTTTCTTT.

This clonotype occurred a few times. The rearrangement joins TRBV29-1 to TRBJ1-5; D might be TRBD1 (6 bases). The CDR3 totals 17 residues. The ends were cut back, 1 base at V and 6 bases at J, with 22 bases in the middle. Germline lookup yields CDR1 SQVTM and CDR2 ANQGSEA. The CDR3 DNA reads as TGCAGCGTTGAAGGGACAGCCCCCCACCCTAATTTTCAGCCCCAGCATTTT. Encoded protein: CSVEGTAPHPNFQPQHF. The full variable domain, its missing parts supplied by reference TRBV29-1 and TRBJ1-5, is SAVISQKPSRDICQRGTSLTIQCQVDSQVTMMFWYRQQPGQSLTLIATANQGSEATYESGFVIDKFPISRPNLTFSTLTVSNMSPEDSSIYLCSVEGTAPHPNFQPQHFGDGTRLSIL.

This clonotype was seen a few times. The chain joins TRBV7-2 to TRBJ2-1; D is undetermined. V shed 3 bases and J shed 6 bases, with 9 bases lying between them. From germline, CDR1 is SGHTA and CDR2 FQGNSA. CDR3 length: 13 residues. The CDR3 is CASSFSWGNEQFF. The CDR3 DNA sequence: TGTGCCAGCAGCTTTAGTTGGGGCAATGAGCAGTTCTTC. Filled out from reference TRBV7-2 and TRBJ2-1, the complete variable domain reads GAGVSQSPSNKVTEKGKDVELRCDPISGHTALYWYRQSLGQGLEFLIYFQGNSAPDKSGLPSDRFSAERTGGSVSTLTIQRTQQEDSAVYLCASSFSWGNEQFFGPGTRLTVL.

As to this clonotype: One junction end does not reproduce the germline sequence, and a read error may be involved. This chain uses TRBV5-5 with TRBJ2-5, with D perhaps assigned TRBD1 or TRBD2 (5 bases each). The CDR3 is 16 amino acids. Germline CDR1 and CDR2: SGHKS and YYEKEE (reference sequence). The DNA for the CDR3 is TGTGCCGGCAGCCGGCGAGGGGCAGATGTCAGCGAGACCCAGTACTTC. It encodes CAGSRRGADVSETQYF. Complete variable domain (other parts from reference TRBV5-5 and TRBJ2-5): DAGVTQSPTHLIKTRGQQVTLRCSPISGHKSVSWYQQVLGQGPQFIFQYYEKEERGRGNFPDRFSARQFPNYSSELNVNALLLGDSALYLCAGSRRGADVSETQYFGPGTRLLVL.

This chain links TRBV7-7 with TRBJ2-7; no clear D. Trimming took off 1 base at V and 5 bases at J, with 12 bases between the two ends. Germline V gene data show CDR1 as SSHAT and CDR2 as FNYEAQ (reference sequence). This CDR3 contains 14 residues. CDR3 in amino acids: CASSLGGVYDEQYF. The CDR3 bases are TGTGCCAGCAGCTTAGGAGGAGTATACGACGAGCAGTACTTC.

This clonotype has a single count. J is TRBJ1-4 and V is TRBV4-1, with unresolved D. The V gene lost 0 bases and the J gene lost 7 bases, with 15 bases spanning the gap. Looked up from germline, CDR1 is MGHRA and CDR2 is YSYEKL. The CDR3 has 16 amino acids. The CDR3 sequence is CASSQDQPGRFEKLFF. Here the CDR3 DNA reads TGCGCCAGCAGCCAAGATCAGCCAGGTAGATTTGAAAAACTGTTTTTT.

This clonotype was detected only a few times. The chain employs TRBV9 and TRBJ2-2; 11 nucleotides agree with TRBD1. The ends lost 4 bases at V and 5 bases at J; junction bases unmatched: 4. Germline CDR1 SGDLS, CDR2 YYNGEE. The CDR3 is 15 amino acids. The CDR3 DNA reads TGTGCCAGCAGCAACGGACAGGGGGCGACCGGGGAGCTGTTTTTT. The encoded protein is CASSNGQGATGELFF.

This clonotype showed up just a few times. The V call is TRBV12-3 or TRBV12-4, the J call TRBJ1-2; no firm D call. The ends were cut back, 7 bases at V and 7 bases at J, with 7 bases in the middle. The CDR3 has 10 residues. The CDR3 protein is CASIMPGYTF. The CDR3 DNA sequence: TGTGCCAGCATCATGCCTGGCTACACCTTC.

The chain employs TRBV7-6 and TRBJ2-1; D might be TRBD2 (6 bases). The CDR3 runs 17 residues. Germline V CDR1 and CDR2: SGHVS, FNYEAQ. V shed 4 bases and J shed 0 bases, with 16 bases lying between them. DNA of the CDR3: TGTGCCAGCAGCTCCCAGGGCGGGGAGGCCTCCTACAATGAGCAGTTCTTC. It yields the protein CASSSQGGEASYNEQFF. Using reference TRBV7-6 and TRBJ2-1 for the parts outside the CDR3, the full variable domain is GAGVSQSPRYKVTKRGQDVALRCDPISGHVSLYWYRQALGQGPEFLTYFNYEAQQDKSGLPNDRFSAERPEGSISTLTIQRTEQRDSAMYRCASSSQGGEASYNEQFFGPGTRLTVL.

The V and J genes are TRBV28 and TRBJ2-4; 11 nucleotides line up with TRBD1. The ends lost 8 bases at V and 4 bases at J; junction bases unmatched: 4. This CDR3 is 14 amino acids long. Germline CDR1 MDHEN, CDR2 SYDVKM. The CDR3 loop reads CASGTGGAKNIQYF. The DNA for the CDR3 is TGTGCCAGCGGGACAGGGGGGGCGAAAAACATTCAGTACTTC.

This clonotype occurred a few times. The genes are TRBV12-3 or TRBV12-4 and TRBJ1-2, with TRBD1 identical over 7 bases. The CDR3 is made up of 14 amino acids. Trimming removed 7 bases from V and 5 bases from J; junction bases left unmatched: 10. This CDR3 is CASNPGQSNYGYTF. In DNA, the CDR3 is TGTGCCAGCAATCCGGGACAGAGTAATTATGGCTACACCTTC.

In its sample, this clonotype was seen a few times. This sequence joins TRBV6-5 and TRBJ2-5, with unresolved D. CDR3 length: 14 amino acids. Looked up from germline, CDR1 is MNHEY and CDR2 is SVGAGI. Between the trimmed V and J ends, which lost 0 bases and 5 bases, there was a span of 10 bases. Here the CDR3 DNA reads TGTGCCAGCAGTTACTCCCAAACCGGGGAGACCCAGTACTTC. Translation: CASSYSQTGETQYF.

This chain links TRBV20-1 with TRBJ2-3; D call uncertain. Germline CDR1 is DFQATT and CDR2 is SNEGSKA (reference sequence). Between the trimmed V and J ends, which lost 6 bases and 2 bases, there was a span of 9 bases. This CDR3 is 12 amino acids long. CDR3 residues: CSATDVTDTQYF. DNA for the CDR3: TGCAGTGCGACGGACGTCACAGATACGCAGTATTTT.

This chain uses TRBV4-1 with TRBJ1-4; maybe TRBD1 (6 bases). This CDR3 is 15 amino acids long. V was pared by 2 bases and J by 5 bases, with 12 bases between. CDR1 and CDR2 (germline): MGHRA, YSYEKL. CDR3 DNA sequence: TGCGCCAGCAGCCAACCAGGGGTGGAAAATGAAAAACTGTTTTTT. Translating it yields CASSQPGVENEKLFF.

Many counts were recorded for this clonotype. The chain has TRBV10-3 and TRBJ2-1, with D perhaps TRBD2 (6 bases). Between the trimmed V and J ends, which lost 7 bases and 0 bases, there was a span of 10 bases. The CDR3 covers 14 residues. Germline values: CDR1 ENHRY, CDR2 SYGVKD. In nucleotides, the CDR3 is TGTGCCATCACAGGGACTCCCTCCTACAATGAGCAGTTCTTC. Encoded protein: CAITGTPSYNEQFF.

DNA of the CDR3: TGTGCCAGCAGTTACGCTAGGGAGGAAGCTTTCTTT. As protein: CASSYAREEAFF. V and J are TRBV6-6 and TRBJ1-1; no reliable D call. This CDR3 has 12 amino acids. In germline, CDR1 is MNHNY, CDR2 SVGAGI (reference sequence). V gave up 2 bases and J gave up 8 bases, with 9 bases separating them.

The gene calls are TRBV20-1 and TRBJ1-1; 9 bases are shared with TRBD1. With V trimmed by 6 bases and J by 2 bases, 16 bases remained unmatched. Looked up from germline, CDR1 is DFQATT and CDR2 is SNEGSKA (reference sequence). The CDR3 covers 17 residues. CDR3 protein: CSATDRGGSVGNTEAFF. The CDR3 nucleotides read TGCAGTGCAACGGACAGGGGCGGGAGTGTAGGTAACACTGAAGCTTTCTTT.

The chain couples TRBV5-4 to TRBJ1-1; D remains unclear. Looked up from germline, CDR1 is SGHNT and CDR2 is YYREEE (reference sequence). The CDR3 length is 12 residues. Trimming left V 5 bases short and J 0 bases short, with 5 bases between. The CDR3 protein is CASRAVNTEAFF. CDR3 DNA: TGTGCCAGCAGGGCAGTGAACACTGAAGCTTTCTTT.